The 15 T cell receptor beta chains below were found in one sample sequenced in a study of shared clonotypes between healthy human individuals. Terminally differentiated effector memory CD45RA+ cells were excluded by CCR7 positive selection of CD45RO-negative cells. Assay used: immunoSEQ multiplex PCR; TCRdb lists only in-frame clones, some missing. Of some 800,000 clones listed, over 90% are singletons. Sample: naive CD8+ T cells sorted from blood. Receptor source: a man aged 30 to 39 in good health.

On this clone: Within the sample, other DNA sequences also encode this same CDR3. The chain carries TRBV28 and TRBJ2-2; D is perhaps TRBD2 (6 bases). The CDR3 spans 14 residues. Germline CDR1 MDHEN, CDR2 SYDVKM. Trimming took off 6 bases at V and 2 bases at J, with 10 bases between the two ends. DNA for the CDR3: TGTGCCAGCAGCCTTAGCGGAAACACCGGGGAGCTGTTTTTT. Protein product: CASSLSGNTGELFF. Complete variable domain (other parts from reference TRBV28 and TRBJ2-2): DVKVTQSSRYLVKRTGEKVFLECVQDMDHENMFWYRQDPGLGLRLIYFSYDVKMKEKGDIPEGYSVSREKKERFSLILESASTNQTSMYLCASSLSGNTGELFFGEGSRLTVL.

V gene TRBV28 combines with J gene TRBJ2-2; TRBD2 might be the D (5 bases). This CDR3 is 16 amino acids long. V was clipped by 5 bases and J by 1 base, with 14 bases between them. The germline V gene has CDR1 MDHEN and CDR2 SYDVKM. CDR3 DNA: TGTGCCAGCAGTCCCTCTCTGACTATGAACACCGGGGAGCTGTTTTTT. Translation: CASSPSLTMNTGELFF. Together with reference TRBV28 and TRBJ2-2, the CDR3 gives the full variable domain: DVKVTQSSRYLVKRTGEKVFLECVQDMDHENMFWYRQDPGLGLRLIYFSYDVKMKEKGDIPEGYSVSREKKERFSLILESASTNQTSMYLCASSPSLTMNTGELFFGEGSRLTVL.

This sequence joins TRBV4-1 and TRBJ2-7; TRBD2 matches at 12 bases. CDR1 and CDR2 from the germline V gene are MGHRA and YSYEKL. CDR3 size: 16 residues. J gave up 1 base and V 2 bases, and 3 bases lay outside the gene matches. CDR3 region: CASSQPGLAGSYEQYF. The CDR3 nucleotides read TGCGCCAGCAGCCAACCTGGACTAGCGGGATCCTACGAGCAGTACTTC.

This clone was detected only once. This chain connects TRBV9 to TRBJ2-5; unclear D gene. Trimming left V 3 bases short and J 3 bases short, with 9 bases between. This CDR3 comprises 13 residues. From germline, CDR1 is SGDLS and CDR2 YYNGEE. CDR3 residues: CASSGPTEETQYF. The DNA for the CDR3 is TGTGCCAGCAGCGGGCCGACTGAAGAGACCCAGTACTTC.

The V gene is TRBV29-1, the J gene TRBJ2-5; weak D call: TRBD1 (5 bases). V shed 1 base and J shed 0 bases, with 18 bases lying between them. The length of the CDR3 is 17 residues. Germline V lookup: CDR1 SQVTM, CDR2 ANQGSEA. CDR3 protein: CSVEGGPDTSYQETQYF. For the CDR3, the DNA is TGCAGCGTTGAAGGGGGCCCTGACACTTCGTACCAAGAGACCCAGTACTTC. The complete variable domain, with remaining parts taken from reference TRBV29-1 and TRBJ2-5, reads SAVISQKPSRDICQRGTSLTIQCQVDSQVTMMFWYRQQPGQSLTLIATANQGSEATYESGFVIDKFPISRPNLTFSTLTVSNMSPEDSSIYLCSVEGGPDTSYQETQYFGPGTRLLVL.

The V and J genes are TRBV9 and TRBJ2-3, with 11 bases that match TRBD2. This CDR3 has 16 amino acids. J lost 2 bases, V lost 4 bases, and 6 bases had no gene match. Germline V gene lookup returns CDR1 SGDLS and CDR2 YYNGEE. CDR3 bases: TGTGCCAGCAGCACCGGGACTAGCGGATACACAGATACGCAGTATTTT. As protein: CASSTGTSGYTDTQYF. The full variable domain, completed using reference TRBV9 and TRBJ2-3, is DSGVTQTPKHLITATGQRVTLRCSPRSGDLSVYWYQQSLDQGLQFLIQYYNGEERAKGNILERFSAQQFPDLHSELNLSSLELGDSALYFCASSTGTSGYTDTQYFGPGTRLTVL.

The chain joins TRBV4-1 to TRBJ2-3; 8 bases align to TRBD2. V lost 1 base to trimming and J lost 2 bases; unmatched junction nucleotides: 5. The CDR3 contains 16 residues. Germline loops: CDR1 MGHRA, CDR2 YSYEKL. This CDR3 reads CASSQVSGRFTDTQYF. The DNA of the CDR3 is TGCGCCAGCAGCCAAGTCAGCGGGAGATTCACAGATACGCAGTATTTT.

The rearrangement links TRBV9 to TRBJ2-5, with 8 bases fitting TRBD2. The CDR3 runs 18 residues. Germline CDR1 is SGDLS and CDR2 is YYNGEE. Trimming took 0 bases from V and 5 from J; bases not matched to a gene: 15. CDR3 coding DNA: TGTGCCAGCAGCGTAGCCCCCGTTGGTAGCGGGATTTGGGAGACCCAGTACTTC. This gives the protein CASSVAPVGSGIWETQYF.

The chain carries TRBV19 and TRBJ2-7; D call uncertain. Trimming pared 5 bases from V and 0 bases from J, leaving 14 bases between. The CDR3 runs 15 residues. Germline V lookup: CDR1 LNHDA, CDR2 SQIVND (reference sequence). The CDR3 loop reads CASSFPDPSSYEQYF. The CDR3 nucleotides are TGTGCCAGTAGTTTTCCGGACCCAAGCTCCTACGAGCAGTACTTC.

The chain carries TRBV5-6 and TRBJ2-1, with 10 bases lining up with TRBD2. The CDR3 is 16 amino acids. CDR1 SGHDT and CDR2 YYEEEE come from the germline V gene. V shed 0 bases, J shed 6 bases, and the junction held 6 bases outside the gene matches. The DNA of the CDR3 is TGTGCCAGCAGCTTGGCCGGGACTAGCGCCCTCAATGAGCAGTTCTTC. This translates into CASSLAGTSALNEQFF. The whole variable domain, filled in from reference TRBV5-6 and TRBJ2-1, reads DAGVTQSPTHLIKTRGQQVTLRCSPKSGHDTVSWYQQALGQGPQFIFQYYEEEERQRGNFPDRFSGHQFPNYSSELNVNALLLGDSALYLCASSLAGTSALNEQFFGPGTRLTVL.

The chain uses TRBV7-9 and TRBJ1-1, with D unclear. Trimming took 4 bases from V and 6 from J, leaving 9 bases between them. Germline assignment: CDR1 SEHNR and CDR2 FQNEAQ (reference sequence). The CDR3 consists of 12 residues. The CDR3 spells CASSSSTPEAFF. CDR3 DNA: TGTGCCAGCAGCTCCTCCACACCTGAAGCTTTCTTT.

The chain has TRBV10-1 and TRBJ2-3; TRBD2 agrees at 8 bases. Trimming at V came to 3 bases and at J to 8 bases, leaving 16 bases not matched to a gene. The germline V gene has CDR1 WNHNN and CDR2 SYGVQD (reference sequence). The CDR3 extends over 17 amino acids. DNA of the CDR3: TGCGCCAGCAGTGACTCACCAGCGGGAGAAGGGGTCGGTACGCAGTATTTT. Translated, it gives CASSDSPAGEGVGTQYF.

CDR3 residues: CATKDTQTSGSLGEQYF. CDR3 DNA: TGCGCCACCAAGGACACTCAGACTAGCGGGAGTTTGGGGGAGCAGTACTTC. This chain joins TRBV10-2 and TRBJ2-7; TRBD2 aligns across 12 bases. The CDR3 totals 17 residues. Germline V gene data show CDR1 as WSHSY and CDR2 as SAAADI. J was trimmed by 7 bases and V by 10 bases; bases with no gene match: 20.

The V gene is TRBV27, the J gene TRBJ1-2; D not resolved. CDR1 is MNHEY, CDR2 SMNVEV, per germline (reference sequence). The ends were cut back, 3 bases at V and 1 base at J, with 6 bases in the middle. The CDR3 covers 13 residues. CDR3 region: CASSFKFNYGYTF. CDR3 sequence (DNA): TGTGCCAGCAGTTTTAAATTTAACTATGGCTACACCTTC.

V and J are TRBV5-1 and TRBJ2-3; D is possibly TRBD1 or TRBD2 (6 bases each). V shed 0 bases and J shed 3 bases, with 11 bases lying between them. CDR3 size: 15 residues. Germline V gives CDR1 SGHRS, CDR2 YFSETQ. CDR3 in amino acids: CASSLAGAVTDTQYF. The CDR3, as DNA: TGCGCCAGCAGCTTGGCGGGGGCTGTGACAGATACGCAGTATTTT.